This TCR beta chain was sequenced in a study of persistence of HIV-infected CD4 T cells. This clone was found once. What it binds is unknown. An overlapping HIV-1 Gag peptide pool stimulated these cells at about 0.91 ug/peptide/mL. CD40L/CD69 double-negative CD45RO-high memory CD4+ T cells were collected. This was the immunoSEQ version 4 assay in survey mode. Here immunoSEQ multiplex PCR was the method, and the copy in TCRdb shows in-frame clones only, minus some. The sample has some 40,000 clones, over 65% seen once. Germline lookup yields CDR1 SGHTA and CDR2 FQGNSA. Germline trimming cut 5 bases from V and 0 bases from J; bases unmatched to any gene: 6. The CDR3 is 15 residues long.

The chain combines TRBV7-2 with TRBJ1-1, with 7 bases lining up with TRBD1. Sequencing used cultured CD4+ T cells from PBMCs, obtained from a patient who received antiretroviral therapy. The receptor was isolated from an adult with HIV. The donor label of this sample is uncertain. The CDR3 sequence is CASSPPGTVNTEAFF. The CDR3 DNA is TGTGCCAGCAGCCCGCCCGGGACAGTGAACACTGAAGCTTTCTTT.